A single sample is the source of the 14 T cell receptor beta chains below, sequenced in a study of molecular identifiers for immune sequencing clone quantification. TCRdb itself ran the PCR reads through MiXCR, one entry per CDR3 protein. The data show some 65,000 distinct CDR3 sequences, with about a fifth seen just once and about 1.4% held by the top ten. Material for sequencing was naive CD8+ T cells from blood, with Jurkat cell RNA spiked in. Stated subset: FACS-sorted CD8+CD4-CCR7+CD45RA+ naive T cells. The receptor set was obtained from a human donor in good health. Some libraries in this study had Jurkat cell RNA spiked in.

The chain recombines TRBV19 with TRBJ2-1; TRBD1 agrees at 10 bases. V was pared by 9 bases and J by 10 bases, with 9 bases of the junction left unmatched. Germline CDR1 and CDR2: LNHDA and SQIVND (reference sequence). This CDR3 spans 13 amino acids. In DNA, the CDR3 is TGTGCCAGCCGACAGGGGGCTAGTTACGAGCAGTTCTTC. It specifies CASRQGASYEQFF. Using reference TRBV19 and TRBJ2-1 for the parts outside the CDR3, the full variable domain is DGGITQSPKYLFRKEGQNVTLSCEQNLNHDAMYWYRQDPGQGLRLIYYSQIVNDFQKGDIAEGYSVSREKKESFPLTVTSAQKNPTAFYLCASRQGASYEQFFGPGTRLTVL.

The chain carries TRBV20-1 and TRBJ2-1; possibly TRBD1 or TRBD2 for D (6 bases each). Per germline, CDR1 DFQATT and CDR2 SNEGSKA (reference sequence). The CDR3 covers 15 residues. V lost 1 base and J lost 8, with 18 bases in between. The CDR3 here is CSARAITGTWDEQFF. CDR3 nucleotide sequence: TGCAGTGCTAGAGCGATTACAGGGACTTGGGATGAGCAGTTCTTC.

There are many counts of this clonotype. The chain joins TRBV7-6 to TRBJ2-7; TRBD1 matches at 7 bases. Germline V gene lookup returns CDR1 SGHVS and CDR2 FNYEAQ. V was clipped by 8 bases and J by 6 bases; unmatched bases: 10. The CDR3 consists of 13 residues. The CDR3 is CASGTESPFEQYF. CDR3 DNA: TGTGCCAGCGGGACAGAATCGCCATTCGAGCAGTACTTC.

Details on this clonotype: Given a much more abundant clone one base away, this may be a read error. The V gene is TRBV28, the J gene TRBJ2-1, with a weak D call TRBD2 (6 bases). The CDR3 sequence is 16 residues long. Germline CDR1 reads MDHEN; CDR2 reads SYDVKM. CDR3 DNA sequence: TGTGCCAGCAGTTTCATCTACGGGAGCTCCTACTATGAGCAGTTCTTC. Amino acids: CASSFIYGSSYYEQFF.

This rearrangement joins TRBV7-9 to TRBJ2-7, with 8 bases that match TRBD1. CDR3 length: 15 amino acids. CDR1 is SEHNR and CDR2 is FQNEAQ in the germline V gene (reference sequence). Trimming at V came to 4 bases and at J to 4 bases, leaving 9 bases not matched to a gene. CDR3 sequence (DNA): TGTGCCAGCAGCTCATACTCAGGGGGCTCTTACGAGCAGTACTTC. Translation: CASSSYSGGSYEQYF.

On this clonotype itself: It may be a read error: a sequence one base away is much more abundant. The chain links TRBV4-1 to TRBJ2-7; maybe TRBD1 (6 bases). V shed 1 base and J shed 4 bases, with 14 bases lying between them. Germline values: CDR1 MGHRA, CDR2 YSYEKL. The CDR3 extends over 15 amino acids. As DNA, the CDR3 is TGCGCCAGCAGCCAAGGTCCGGCAGGGGATTACGAGCAGTACTTC. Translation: CASSQGPAGDYEQYF.

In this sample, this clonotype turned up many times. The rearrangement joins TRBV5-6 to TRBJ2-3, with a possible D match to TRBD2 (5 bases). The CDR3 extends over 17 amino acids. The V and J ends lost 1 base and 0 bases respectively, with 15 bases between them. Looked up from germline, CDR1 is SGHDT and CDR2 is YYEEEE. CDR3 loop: CASSLRPGFPSTDTQYF. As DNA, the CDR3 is TGTGCCAGCAGCTTGAGGCCGGGATTCCCTAGCACAGATACGCAGTATTTT.

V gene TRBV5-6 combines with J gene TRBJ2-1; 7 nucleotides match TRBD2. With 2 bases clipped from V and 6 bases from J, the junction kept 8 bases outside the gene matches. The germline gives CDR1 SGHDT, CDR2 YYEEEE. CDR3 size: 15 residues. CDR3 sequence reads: CASSFWGGSGNEQFF. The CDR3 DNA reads TGTGCCAGCAGCTTTTGGGGCGGGAGTGGCAATGAGCAGTTCTTC.

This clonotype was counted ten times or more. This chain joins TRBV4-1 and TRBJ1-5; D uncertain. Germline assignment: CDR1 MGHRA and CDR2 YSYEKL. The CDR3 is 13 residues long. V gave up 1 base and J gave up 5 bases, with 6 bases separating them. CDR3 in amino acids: CASSQVLDQPQHF. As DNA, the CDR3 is TGCGCCAGCAGCCAAGTTTTGGATCAGCCCCAGCATTTT.

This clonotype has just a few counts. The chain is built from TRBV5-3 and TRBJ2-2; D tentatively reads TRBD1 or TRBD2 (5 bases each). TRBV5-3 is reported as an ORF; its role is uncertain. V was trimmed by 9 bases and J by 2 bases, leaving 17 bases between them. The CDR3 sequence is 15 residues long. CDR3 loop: CATAWGTVNTGELFF. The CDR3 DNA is TGTGCCACGGCTTGGGGGACGGTTAACACCGGGGAGCTGTTTTTT.

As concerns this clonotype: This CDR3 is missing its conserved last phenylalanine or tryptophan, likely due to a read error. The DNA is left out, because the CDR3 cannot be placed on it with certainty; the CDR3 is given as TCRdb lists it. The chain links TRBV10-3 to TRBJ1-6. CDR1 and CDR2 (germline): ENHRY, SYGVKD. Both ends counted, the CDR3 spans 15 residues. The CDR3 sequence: CAIRVDSVGNSPLRL.

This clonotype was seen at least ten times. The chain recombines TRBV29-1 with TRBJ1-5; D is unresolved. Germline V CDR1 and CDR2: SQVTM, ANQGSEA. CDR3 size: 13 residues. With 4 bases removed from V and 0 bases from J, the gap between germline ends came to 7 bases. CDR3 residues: CSVGGDSNQPQHF. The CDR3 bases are TGCAGCGTTGGTGGGGATAGCAATCAGCCCCAGCATTTT.

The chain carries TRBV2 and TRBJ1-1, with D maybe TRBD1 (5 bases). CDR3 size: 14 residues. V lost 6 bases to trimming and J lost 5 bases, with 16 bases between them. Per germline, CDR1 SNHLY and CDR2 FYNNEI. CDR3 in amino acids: CASRAGGFGTEAFF. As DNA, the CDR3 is TGTGCCAGCAGGGCCGGGGGGTTTGGAACTGAAGCTTTCTTT.

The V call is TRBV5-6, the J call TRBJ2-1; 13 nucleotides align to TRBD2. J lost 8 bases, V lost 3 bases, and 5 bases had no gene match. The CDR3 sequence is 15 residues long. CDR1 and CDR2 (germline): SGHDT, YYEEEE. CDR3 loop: CASSSGTSGTDEQFF. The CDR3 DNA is TGTGCCAGCAGCTCCGGGACTAGCGGGACCGATGAGCAGTTCTTC.